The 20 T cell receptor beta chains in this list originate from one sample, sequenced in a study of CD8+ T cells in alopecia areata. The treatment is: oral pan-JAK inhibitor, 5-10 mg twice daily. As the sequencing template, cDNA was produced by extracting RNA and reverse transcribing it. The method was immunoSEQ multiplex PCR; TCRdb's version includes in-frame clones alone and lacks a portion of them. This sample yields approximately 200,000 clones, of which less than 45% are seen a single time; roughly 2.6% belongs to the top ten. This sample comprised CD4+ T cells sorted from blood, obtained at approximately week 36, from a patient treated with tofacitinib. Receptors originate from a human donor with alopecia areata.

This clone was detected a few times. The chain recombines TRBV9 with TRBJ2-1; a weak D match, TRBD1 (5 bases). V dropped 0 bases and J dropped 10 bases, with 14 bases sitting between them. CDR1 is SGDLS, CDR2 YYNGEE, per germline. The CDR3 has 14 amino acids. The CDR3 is CASSVEGHLREQFF. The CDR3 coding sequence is TGTGCCAGCAGCGTAGAGGGGCATCTTCGAGAGCAGTTCTTC. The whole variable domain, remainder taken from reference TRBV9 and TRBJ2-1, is DSGVTQTPKHLITATGQRVTLRCSPRSGDLSVYWYQQSLDQGLQFLIQYYNGEERAKGNILERFSAQQFPDLHSELNLSSLELGDSALYFCASSVEGHLREQFFGPGTRLTVL.

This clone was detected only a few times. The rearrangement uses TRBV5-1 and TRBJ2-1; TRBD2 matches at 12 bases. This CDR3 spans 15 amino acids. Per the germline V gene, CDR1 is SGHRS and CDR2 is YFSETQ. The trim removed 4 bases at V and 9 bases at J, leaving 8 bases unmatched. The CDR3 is CASSGSSGRAFEQFF. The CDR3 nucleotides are TGCGCCAGCAGCGGATCTAGCGGGAGGGCCTTTGAGCAGTTCTTC.

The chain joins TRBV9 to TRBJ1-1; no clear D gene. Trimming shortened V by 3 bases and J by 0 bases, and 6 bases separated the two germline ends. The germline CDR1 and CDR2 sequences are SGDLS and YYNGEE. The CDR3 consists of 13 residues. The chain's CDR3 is CASSASLNTEAFF. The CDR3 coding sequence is TGTGCCAGCAGCGCTTCTCTGAACACTGAAGCTTTCTTT.

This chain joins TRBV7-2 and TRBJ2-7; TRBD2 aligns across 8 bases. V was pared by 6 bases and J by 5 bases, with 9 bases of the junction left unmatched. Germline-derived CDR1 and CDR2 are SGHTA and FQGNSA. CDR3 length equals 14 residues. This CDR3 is CASRDTGGRNEQYF. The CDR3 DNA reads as TGTGCCAGCAGGGACACGGGAGGGCGGAACGAGCAGTACTTC.

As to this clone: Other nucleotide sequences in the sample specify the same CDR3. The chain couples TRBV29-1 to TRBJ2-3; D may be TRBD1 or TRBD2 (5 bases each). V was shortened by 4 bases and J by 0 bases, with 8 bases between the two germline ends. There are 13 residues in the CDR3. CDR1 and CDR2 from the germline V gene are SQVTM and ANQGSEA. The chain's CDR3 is CSVARDSTDTQYF. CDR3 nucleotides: TGCAGCGTTGCCCGGGACAGCACAGATACGCAGTATTTT.

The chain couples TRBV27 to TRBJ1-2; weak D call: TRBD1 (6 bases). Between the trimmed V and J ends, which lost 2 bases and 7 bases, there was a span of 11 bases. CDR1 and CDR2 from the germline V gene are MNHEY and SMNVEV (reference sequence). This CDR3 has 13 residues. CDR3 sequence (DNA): TGTGCCAGCAGTTTACGCCAGACAGGTGGCTACACCTTC. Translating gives CASSLRQTGGYTF.

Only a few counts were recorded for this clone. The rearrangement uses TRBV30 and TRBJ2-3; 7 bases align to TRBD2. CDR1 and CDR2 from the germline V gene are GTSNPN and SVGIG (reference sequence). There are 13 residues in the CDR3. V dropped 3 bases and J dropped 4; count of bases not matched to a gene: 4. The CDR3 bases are TGTGCCTGGAGCGGCGGGAGTGCAGATACGCAGTATTTT. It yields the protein CAWSGGSADTQYF.

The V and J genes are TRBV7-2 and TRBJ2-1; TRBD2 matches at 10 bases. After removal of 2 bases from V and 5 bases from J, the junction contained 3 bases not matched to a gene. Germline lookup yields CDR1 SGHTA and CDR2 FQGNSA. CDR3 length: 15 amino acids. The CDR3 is CASSLYGLADNEQFF. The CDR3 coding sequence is TGTGCCAGCAGCTTATATGGACTAGCGGACAATGAGCAGTTCTTC.

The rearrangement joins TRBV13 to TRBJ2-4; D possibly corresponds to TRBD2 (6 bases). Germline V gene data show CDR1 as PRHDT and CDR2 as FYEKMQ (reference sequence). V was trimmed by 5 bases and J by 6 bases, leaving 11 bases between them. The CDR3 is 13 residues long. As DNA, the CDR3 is TGTGCCAGCAGCGCCGTCGGGGGAAACATTCAGTACTTC. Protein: CASSAVGGNIQYF.

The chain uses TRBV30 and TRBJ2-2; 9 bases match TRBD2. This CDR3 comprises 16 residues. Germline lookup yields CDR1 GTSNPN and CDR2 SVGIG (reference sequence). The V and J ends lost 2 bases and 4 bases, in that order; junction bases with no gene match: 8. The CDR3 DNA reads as TGTGCCTGGAGTTTGAGACAGCGGGGGGCCACCGGGGAGCTGTTTTTT. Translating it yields CAWSLRQRGATGELFF.

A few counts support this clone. The CDR3 loop reads CAWTKGSSYNEQFF. In DNA form, the CDR3 reads TGTGCCTGGACGAAGGGGAGCTCCTACAATGAGCAGTTCTTC. The chain recombines TRBV30 with TRBJ2-1; D possibly uses TRBD1 or TRBD2 (5 bases each). CDR3 length: 14 residues. Trimming cost V 4 bases and J 0 bases, with 10 bases left between them. Germline V CDR1 and CDR2: GTSNPN, SVGIG (reference sequence).

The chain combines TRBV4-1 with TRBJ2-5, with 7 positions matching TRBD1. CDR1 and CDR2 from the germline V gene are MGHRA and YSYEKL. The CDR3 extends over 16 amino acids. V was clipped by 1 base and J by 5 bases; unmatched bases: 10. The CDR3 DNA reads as TGCGCCAGCAGCCAAGTCGAGAGGGGGCCATGGGAGACCCAGTACTTC. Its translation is CASSQVERGPWETQYF.

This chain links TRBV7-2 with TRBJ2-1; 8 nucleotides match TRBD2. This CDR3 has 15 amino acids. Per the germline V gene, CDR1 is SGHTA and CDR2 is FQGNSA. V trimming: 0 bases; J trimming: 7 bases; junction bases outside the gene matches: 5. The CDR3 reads CASSLAGLVANEQFF. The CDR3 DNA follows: TGTGCCAGCAGCTTAGCGGGACTAGTCGCAAATGAGCAGTTCTTC.

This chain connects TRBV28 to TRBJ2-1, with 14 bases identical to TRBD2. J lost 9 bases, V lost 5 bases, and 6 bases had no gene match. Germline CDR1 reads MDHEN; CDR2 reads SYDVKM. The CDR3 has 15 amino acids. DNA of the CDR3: TGTGCCAGCAGTGAGACTAGCGGGAGGGCCATTGAGCAGTTCTTC. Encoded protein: CASSETSGRAIEQFF.

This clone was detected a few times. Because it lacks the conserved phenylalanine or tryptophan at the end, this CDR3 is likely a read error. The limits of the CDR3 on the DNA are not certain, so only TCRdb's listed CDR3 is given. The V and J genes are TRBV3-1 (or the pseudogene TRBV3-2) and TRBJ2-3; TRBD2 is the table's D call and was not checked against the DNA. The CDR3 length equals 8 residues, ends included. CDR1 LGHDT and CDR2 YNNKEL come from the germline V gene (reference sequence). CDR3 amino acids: CASSQDPA.

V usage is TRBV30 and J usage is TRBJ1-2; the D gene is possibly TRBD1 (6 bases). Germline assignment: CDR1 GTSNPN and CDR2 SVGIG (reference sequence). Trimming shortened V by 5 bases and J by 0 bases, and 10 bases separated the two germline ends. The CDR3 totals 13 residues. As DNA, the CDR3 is TGTGCCTGGGCGGACAGATCTAACTATGGCTACACCTTC. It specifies CAWADRSNYGYTF.

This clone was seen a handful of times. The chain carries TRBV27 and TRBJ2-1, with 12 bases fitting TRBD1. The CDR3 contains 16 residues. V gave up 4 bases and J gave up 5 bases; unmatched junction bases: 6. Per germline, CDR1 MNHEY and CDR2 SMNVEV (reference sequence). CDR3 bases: TGTGCCAGCAGTTCGCCGGGACAGGGGGCCAACAATGAGCAGTTCTTC. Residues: CASSSPGQGANNEQFF.

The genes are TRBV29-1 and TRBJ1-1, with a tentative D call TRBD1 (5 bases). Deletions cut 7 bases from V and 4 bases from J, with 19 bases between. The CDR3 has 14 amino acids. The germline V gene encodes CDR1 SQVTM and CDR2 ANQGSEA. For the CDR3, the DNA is TGCAGCGCCGGGACCGGACTGGGGGGCACTGAAGCTTTCTTT. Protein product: CSAGTGLGGTEAFF.

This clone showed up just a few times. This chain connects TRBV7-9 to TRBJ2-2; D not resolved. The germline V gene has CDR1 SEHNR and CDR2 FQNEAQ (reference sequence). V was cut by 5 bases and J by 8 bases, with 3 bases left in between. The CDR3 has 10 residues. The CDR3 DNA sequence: TGTGCCAGCAGCAAAGGGGAGCTGTTTTTT. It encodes CASSKGELFF.

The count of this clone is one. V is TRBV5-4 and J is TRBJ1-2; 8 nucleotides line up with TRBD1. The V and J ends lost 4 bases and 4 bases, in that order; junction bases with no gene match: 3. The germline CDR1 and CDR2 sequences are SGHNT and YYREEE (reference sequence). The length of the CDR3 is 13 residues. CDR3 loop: CASSGDRLYGYTF. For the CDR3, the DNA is TGTGCCAGCAGCGGGGACAGGCTCTATGGCTACACCTTC.